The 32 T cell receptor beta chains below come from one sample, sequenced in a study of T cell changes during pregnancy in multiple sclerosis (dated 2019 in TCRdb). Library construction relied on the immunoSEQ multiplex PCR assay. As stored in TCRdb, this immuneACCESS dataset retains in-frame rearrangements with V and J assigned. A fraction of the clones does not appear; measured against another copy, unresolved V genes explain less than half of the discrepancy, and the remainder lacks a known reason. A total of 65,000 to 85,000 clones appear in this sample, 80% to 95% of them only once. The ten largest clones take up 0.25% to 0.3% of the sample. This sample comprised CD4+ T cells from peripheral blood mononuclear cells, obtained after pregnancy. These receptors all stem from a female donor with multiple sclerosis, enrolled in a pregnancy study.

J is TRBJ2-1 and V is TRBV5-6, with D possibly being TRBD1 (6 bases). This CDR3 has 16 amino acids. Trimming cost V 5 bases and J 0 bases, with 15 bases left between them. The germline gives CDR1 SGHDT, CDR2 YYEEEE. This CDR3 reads CASSPDSLSSYNEQFF. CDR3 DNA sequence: TGTGCCAGCAGTCCGGACAGTTTGAGCTCCTACAATGAGCAGTTCTTC.

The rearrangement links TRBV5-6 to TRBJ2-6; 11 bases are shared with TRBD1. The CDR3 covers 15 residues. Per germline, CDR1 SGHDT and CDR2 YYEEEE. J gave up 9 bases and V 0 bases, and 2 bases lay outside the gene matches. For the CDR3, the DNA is TGTGCCAGCAGCTTGGGGACAGGGGGCATCAACGTCCTGACTTTC. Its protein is CASSLGTGGINVLTF.

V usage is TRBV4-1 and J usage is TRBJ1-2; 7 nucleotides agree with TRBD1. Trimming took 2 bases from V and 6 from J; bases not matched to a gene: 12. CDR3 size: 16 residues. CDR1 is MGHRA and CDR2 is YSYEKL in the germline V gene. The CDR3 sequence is CASSQHATGAKDGYTF. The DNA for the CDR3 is TGCGCCAGCAGCCAACACGCAACAGGGGCCAAAGATGGCTACACCTTC.

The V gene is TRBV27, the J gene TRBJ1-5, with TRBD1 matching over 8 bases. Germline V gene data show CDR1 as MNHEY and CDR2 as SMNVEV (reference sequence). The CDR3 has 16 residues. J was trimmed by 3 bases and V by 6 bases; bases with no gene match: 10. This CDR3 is CASRAQGAGDNQPQHF. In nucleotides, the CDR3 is TGTGCCAGCAGGGCTCAGGGGGCAGGAGACAATCAGCCCCAGCATTTT.

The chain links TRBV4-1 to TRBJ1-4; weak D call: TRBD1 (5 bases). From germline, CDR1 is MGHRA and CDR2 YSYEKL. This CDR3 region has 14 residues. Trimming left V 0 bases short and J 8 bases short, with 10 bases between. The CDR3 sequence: CASSQEGRGEKLFF. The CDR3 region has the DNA TGCGCCAGCAGCCAAGAGGGACGGGGGGAAAAACTGTTTTTT.

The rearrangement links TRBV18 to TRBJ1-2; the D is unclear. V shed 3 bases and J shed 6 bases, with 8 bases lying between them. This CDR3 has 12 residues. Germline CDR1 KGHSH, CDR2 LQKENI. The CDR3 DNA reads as TGTGCCAGCTCACCCCGGGGAGATGGCTACACCTTC. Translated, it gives CASSPRGDGYTF.

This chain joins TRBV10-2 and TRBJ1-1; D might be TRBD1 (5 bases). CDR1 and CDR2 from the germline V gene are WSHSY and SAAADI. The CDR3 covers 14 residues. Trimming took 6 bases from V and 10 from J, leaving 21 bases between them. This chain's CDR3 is CASSTGGDLSLAFF. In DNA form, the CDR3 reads TGCGCCAGCAGCACTGGGGGGGACCTCTCCCTAGCTTTCTTT.

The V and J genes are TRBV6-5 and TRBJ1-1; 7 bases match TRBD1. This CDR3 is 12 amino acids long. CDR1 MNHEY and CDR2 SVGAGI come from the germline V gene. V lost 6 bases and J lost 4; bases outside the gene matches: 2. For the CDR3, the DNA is TGTGCCAGCAGCCGACAGGGCACTGAAGCTTTCTTT. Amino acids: CASSRQGTEAFF.

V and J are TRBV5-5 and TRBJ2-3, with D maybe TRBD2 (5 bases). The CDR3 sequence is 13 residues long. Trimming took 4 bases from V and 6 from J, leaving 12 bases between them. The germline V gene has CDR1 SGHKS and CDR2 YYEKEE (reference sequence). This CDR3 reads CASSLSPGDTQYF. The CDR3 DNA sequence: TGTGCCAGCAGCCTTTCCCCGGGGGATACGCAGTATTTT. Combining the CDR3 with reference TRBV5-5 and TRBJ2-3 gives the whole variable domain DAGVTQSPTHLIKTRGQQVTLRCSPISGHKSVSWYQQVLGQGPQFIFQYYEKEERGRGNFPDRFSARQFPNYSSELNVNALLLGDSALYLCASSLSPGDTQYFGPGTRLTVL.

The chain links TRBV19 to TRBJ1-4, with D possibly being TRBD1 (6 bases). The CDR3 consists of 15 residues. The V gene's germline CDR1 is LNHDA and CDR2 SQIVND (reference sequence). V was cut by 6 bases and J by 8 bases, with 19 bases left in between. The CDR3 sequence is CASSPKTGGKEKLFF. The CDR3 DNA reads TGTGCCAGTAGCCCCAAGACAGGCGGCAAGGAAAAACTGTTTTTT.

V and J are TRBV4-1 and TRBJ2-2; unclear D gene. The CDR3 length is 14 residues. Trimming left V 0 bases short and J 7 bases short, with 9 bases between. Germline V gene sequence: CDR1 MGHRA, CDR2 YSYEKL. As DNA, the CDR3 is TGCGCCAGCAGCCAAGAGTTGAGTAACGGGGAGCTGTTTTTT. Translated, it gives CASSQELSNGELFF.

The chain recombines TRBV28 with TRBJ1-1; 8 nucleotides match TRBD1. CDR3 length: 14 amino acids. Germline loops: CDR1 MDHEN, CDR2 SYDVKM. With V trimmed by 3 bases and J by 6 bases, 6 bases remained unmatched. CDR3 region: CASSFVDRVAEAFF. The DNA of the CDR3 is TGTGCCAGCAGTTTTGTGGACAGGGTCGCTGAAGCTTTCTTT. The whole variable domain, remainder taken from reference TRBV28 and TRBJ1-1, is DVKVTQSSRYLVKRTGEKVFLECVQDMDHENMFWYRQDPGLGLRLIYFSYDVKMKEKGDIPEGYSVSREKKERFSLILESASTNQTSMYLCASSFVDRVAEAFFGQGTRLTVV.

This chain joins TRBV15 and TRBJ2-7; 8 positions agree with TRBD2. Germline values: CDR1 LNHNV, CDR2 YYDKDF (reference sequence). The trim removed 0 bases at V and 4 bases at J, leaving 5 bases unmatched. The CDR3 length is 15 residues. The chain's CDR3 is CATSRDGSGAYEQYF. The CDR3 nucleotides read TGTGCCACCAGCAGAGATGGTAGCGGGGCGTACGAGCAGTACTTC.

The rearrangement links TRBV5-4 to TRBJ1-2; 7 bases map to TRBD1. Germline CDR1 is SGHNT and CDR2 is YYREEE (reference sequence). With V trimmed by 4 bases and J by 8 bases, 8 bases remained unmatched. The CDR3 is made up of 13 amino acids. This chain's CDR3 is CASSPDRERGYTF. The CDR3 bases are TGTGCCAGCAGCCCAGACAGGGAGCGGGGCTACACCTTC.

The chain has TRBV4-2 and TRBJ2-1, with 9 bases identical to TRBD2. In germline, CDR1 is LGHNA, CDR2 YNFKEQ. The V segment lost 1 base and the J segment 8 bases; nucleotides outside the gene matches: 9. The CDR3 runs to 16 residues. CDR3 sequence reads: CASSQGGGATAHEQFF. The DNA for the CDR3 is TGTGCCAGCAGCCAAGGCGGGGGGGCCACCGCCCATGAGCAGTTCTTC.

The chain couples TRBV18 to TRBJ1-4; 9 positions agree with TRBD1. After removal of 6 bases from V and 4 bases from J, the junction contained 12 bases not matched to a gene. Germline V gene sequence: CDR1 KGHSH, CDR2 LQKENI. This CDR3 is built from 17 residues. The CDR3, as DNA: TGTGCCAGCTCGCCATTCACACAGGGGGCCAGTAATGAAAAACTGTTTTTT. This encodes CASSPFTQGASNEKLFF.

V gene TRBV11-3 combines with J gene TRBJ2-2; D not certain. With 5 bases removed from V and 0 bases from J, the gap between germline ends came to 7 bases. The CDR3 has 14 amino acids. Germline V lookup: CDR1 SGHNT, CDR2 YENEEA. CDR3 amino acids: CASSPGPNTGELFF. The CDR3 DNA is TGTGCCAGCAGCCCTGGGCCGAACACCGGGGAGCTGTTTTTT.

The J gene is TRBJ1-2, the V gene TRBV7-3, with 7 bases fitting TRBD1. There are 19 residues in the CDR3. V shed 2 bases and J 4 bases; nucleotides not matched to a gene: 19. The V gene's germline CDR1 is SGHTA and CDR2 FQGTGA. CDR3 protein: CASSLPIGADRSFGYGYTF. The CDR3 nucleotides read TGTGCCAGCAGCTTACCTATAGGAGCGGACAGGTCCTTTGGCTATGGCTACACCTTC. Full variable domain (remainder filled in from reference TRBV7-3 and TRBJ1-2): GAGVSQTPSNKVTEKGKYVELRCDPISGHTALYWYRQSLGQGPEFLIYFQGTGAADDSGLPNDRFFAVRPEGSVSTLKIQRTERGDSAVYLCASSLPIGADRSFGYGYTFGSGTRLTVV.

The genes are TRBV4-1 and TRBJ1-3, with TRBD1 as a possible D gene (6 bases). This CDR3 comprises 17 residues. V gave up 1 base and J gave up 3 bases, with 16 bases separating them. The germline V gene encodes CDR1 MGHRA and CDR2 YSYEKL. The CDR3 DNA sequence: TGCGCCAGCAGCCAAGCTTTCACAGGGAGGGTTGGAAACACCATATATTTT. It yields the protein CASSQAFTGRVGNTIYF.

The CDR3 region is CASSRLKRAGPQHF. CDR3 DNA sequence: TGTGCCAGTAGTAGGCTAAAGAGGGCAGGGCCCCAGCATTTT. The V gene is TRBV19, the J gene TRBJ1-5; no clear D gene. This CDR3 has 14 amino acids. CDR1 is LNHDA and CDR2 is SQIVND in the germline V gene (reference sequence). The V gene lost 4 bases and the J gene lost 9 bases, with 16 bases spanning the gap.

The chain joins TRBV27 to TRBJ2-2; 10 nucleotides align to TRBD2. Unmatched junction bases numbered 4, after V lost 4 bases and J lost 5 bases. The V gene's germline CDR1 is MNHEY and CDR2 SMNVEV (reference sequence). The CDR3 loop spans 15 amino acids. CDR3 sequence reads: CASSSLAGGTGELFF. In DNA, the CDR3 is TGTGCCAGCAGTTCCTTAGCGGGAGGAACCGGGGAGCTGTTTTTT.

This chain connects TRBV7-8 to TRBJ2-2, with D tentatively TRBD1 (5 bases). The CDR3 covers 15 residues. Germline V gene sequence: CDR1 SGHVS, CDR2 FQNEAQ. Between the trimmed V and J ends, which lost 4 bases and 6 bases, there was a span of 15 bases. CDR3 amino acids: CASSSGQGYSGELFF. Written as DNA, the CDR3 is TGTGCCAGCAGCTCCGGCCAGGGTTATTCCGGGGAGCTGTTTTTT.

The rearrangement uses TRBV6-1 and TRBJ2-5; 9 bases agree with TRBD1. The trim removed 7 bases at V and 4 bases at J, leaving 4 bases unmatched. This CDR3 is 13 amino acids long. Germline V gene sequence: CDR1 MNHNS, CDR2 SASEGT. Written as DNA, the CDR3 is TGTGCCAGCAACAGGGGGCTAGGAGAGACCCAGTACTTC. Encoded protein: CASNRGLGETQYF.

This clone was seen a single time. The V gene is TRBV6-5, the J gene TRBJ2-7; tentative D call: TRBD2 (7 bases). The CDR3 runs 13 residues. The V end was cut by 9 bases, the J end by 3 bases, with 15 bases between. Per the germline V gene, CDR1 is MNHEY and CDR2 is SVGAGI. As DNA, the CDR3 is TGTGCCAGTCACGGACTAGGGGGCTACGAGCAGTACTTC. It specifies CASHGLGGYEQYF.

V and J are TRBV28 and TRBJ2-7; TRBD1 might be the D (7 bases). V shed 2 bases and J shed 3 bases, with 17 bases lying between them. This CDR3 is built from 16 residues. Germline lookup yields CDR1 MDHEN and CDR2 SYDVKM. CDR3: CASSLPQGGYGYEQYF. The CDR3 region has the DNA TGTGCCAGCAGTTTACCTCAGGGGGGATACGGCTACGAGCAGTACTTC.

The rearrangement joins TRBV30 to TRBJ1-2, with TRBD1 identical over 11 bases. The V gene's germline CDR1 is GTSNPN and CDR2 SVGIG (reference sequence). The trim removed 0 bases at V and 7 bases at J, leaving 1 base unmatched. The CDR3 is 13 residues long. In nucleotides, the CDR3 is TGTGCCTGGAGTGTGGACAGGGGGCTTGGCTACACCTTC. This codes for CAWSVDRGLGYTF.

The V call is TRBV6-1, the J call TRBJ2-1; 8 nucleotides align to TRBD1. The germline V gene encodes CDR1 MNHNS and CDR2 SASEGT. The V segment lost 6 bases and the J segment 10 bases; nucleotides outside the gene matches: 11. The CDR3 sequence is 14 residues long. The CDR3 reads CASRGGQAKWEQFF. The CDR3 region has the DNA TGTGCCAGCAGGGGGGGACAGGCCAAATGGGAGCAGTTCTTC.

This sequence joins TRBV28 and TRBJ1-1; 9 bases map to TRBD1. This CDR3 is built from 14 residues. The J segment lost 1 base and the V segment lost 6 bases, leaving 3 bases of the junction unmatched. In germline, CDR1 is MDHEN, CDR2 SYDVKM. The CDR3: CASSLGQGNTEAFF. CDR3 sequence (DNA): TGTGCCAGCAGCCTGGGACAGGGGAACACTGAAGCTTTCTTT. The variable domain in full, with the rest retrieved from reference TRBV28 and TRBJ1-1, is DVKVTQSSRYLVKRTGEKVFLECVQDMDHENMFWYRQDPGLGLRLIYFSYDVKMKEKGDIPEGYSVSREKKERFSLILESASTNQTSMYLCASSLGQGNTEAFFGQGTRLTVV.

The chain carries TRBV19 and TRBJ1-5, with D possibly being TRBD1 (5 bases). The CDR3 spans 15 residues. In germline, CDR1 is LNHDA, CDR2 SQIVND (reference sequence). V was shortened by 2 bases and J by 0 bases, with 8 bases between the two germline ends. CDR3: CASSIRGISNQPQHF. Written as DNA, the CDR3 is TGTGCCAGTAGTATAAGGGGCATTAGCAATCAGCCCCAGCATTTT.

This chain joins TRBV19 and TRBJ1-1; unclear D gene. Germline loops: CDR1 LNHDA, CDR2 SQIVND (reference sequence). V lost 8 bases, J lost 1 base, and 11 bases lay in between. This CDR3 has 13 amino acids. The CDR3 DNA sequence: TGTGCCAGTTCGTATACGGGGAACACTGAAGCTTTCTTT. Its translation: CASSYTGNTEAFF.

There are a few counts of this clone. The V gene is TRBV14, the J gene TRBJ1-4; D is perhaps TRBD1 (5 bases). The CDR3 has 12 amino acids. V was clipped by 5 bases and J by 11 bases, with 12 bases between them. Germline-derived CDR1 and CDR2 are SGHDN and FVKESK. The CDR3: CASSGAGRKLFF. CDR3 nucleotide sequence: TGTGCCAGCAGCGGCGCAGGGAGGAAACTGTTTTTT.

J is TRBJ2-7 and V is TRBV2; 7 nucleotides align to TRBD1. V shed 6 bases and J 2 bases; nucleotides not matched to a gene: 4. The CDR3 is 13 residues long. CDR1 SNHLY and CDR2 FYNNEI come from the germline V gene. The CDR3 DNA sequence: TGTGCCAGCAGAACAGGGGCCGCCTACGAGCAGTACTTC. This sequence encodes CASRTGAAYEQYF.